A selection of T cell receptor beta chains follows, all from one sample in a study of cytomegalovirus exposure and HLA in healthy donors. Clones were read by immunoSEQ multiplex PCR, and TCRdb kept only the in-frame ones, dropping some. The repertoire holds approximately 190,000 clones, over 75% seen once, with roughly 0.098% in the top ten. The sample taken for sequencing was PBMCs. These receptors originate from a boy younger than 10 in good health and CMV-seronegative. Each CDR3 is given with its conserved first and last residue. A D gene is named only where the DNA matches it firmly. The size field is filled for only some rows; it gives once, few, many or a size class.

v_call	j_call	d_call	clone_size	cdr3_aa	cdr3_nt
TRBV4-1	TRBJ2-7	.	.	CASSQRLGGNEQYF	TGCGCCAGCAGCCAGCGCCTCGGAGGGAACGAGCAGTACTTC
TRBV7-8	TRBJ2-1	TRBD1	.	CASSSQPGQGEINEQFF	TGTGCCAGCAGCTCCCAACCCGGACAGGGGGAGATAAATGAGCAGTTCTTC
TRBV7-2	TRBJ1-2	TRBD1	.	CASSPRTGGGYTF	TGTGCCAGCAGCCCGAGGACAGGAGGTGGCTACACCTTC
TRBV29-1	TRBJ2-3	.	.	CSGVLRQLRDKDTQYF	TGCAGCGGTGTTCTTCGACAGCTAAGGGATAAAGATACGCAGTATTTT
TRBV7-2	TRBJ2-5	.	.	CASSAYETQYF	TGTGCCAGCAGCGCCTATGAGACCCAGTACTTC
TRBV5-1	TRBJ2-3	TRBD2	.	CASSFLAGDPTTDTQYF	TGCGCCAGCAGCTTTCTAGCGGGGGACCCCACCACAGATACGCAGTATTTT
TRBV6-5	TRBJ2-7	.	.	CASRRGQLSYEQYF	TGTGCCAGCAGGCGAGGACAGCTCTCCTACGAGCAGTACTTC
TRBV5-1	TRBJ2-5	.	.	CASSPRRGKETQYF	TGCGCCAGCAGCCCTCGACGGGGGAAGGAGACCCAGTACTTC
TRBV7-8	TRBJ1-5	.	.	CASSLVYSNQPQHF	TGTGCCAGCAGCTTAGTGTATAGCAATCAGCCCCAGCATTTT
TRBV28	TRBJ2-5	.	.	CASVPGGGPADEPQYF	TGTGCCAGCGTCCCTGGAGGGGGCCCGGCGGATGAGCCCCAGTACTTC
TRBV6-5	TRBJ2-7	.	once	CASSSPPASPYEQYF	TGTGCCAGCAGTTCCCCTCCCGCCAGTCCCTACGAGCAGTACTTC
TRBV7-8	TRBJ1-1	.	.	CASSFGTMNTEAFF	TGTGCCAGCAGCTTTGGCACCATGAACACTGAAGCTTTCTTT
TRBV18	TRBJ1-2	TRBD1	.	CASSPPGQMNYGYTF	TGTGCCAGCTCCCCACCGGGACAGATGAACTATGGCTACACCTTC
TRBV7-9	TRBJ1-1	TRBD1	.	CASSFLDRGLNTEAFF	TGTGCCAGCAGCTTCCTGGACAGGGGGTTGAACACTGAAGCTTTCTTT
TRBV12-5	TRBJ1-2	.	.	CASGLVLPGQTSYGYTF	TGTGCTAGTGGTTTGGTACTGCCAGGGCAGACTTCCTATGGCTACACCTTC
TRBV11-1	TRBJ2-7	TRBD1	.	CASSLTGQGGEQYF	TGTGCCAGCAGCTTAACGGGACAGGGGGGCGAGCAGTACTTC